The 8 T cell receptor beta chains in this list originate from one sample, sequenced in a study of siplizumab effects on memory and regulatory T cells. Clones were sequenced by immunoSEQ multiplex PCR, and TCRdb holds only the in-frame ones, with some missing. This table has over 80,000 clones, 80% to 90% appearing once. Sample: Tregs sorted from blood. The receptors derive from a human donor in good health.

Turning to this clone: Other DNA sequences in this specimen translate into the identical CDR3. The rearrangement joins TRBV5-1 to TRBJ2-2; no definite D call. CDR1 is SGHRS and CDR2 is YFSETQ in the germline V gene. This CDR3 is built from 13 residues. With 1 base removed from V and 0 bases from J, the gap between germline ends came to 1 base. The CDR3 region is CASSLTNTGELFF. The CDR3 nucleotides read TGCGCCAGCAGCTTGACGAACACCGGGGAGCTGTTTTTT. Complete variable domain (other parts from reference TRBV5-1 and TRBJ2-2): KAGVTQTPRYLIKTRGQQVTLSCSPISGHRSVSWYQQTPGQGLQFLFEYFSETQRNKGNFPGRFSGRQFSNSRSEMNVSTLELGDSALYLCASSLTNTGELFFGEGSRLTVL.

The chain joins TRBV7-2 to TRBJ1-1; D unresolved. The CDR3 totals 13 residues. V gave up 5 bases and J gave up 8 bases, with 15 bases separating them. Germline loops: CDR1 SGHTA, CDR2 FQGNSA. This chain's CDR3 is CASSTRGKGEAFF. The CDR3 bases are TGTGCCAGCAGCACCCGAGGAAAAGGGGAAGCTTTCTTT.

The chain couples TRBV25-1 to TRBJ2-5; D may be TRBD1 or TRBD2 (6 bases each). Germline values: CDR1 MGHDK, CDR2 SYGVNS. The V end was cut by 5 bases, the J end by 1 base, with 11 bases between. CDR3 length: 14 residues. CDR3 DNA sequence: TGTGCCAGCAGTATAAGGGGGGTCCAAGAGACCCAGTACTTC. Residues: CASSIRGVQETQYF.

The chain links TRBV2 to TRBJ2-4; no clear D. The CDR3 covers 14 residues. V was pared by 3 bases and J by 3 bases, with 9 bases between. CDR1 is SNHLY, CDR2 FYNNEI, per germline. CDR3 DNA sequence: TGTGCCAGCAGTGACCGGGTTAGCAAAAACATTCAGTACTTC. Residues: CASSDRVSKNIQYF.

This chain uses TRBV7-9 with TRBJ2-1, with a tentative D call TRBD1 (6 bases). Germline values: CDR1 SEHNR, CDR2 FQNEAQ (reference sequence). Trimming took off 5 bases at V and 3 bases at J, with 17 bases between the two ends. The CDR3 has 16 amino acids. The CDR3 reads CASSVLQGPGYNEQFF. The CDR3 nucleotides are TGTGCCAGCAGCGTCCTACAGGGTCCAGGCTACAATGAGCAGTTCTTC.

The chain couples TRBV27 to TRBJ2-2; no clear D. This CDR3 is 16 amino acids long. Per the germline V gene, CDR1 is MNHEY and CDR2 is SMNVEV (reference sequence). V lost 3 bases to trimming and J lost 4 bases, with 15 bases between them. The CDR3 DNA is TGTGCCAGCAGTTTGCAACTCGGACGGTTCACCGGGGAGCTGTTTTTT. It encodes CASSLQLGRFTGELFF.

The gene calls are TRBV29-1 and TRBJ2-3; TRBD2 matches 7 bases. Per germline, CDR1 SQVTM and CDR2 ANQGSEA. V shed 6 bases, J shed 3 bases, and the junction held 12 bases outside the gene matches. The CDR3 is 15 residues long. The CDR3 sequence: CSVQGGVVRTDTQYF. In nucleotides, the CDR3 is TGCAGCGTGCAGGGAGGGGTTGTTCGGACAGATACGCAGTATTTT.

This chain connects TRBV19 to TRBJ2-4, with TRBD1 matching over 9 bases. The CDR3 runs 17 residues. J lost 0 bases, V lost 5 bases, and 8 bases had no gene match. Germline values: CDR1 LNHDA, CDR2 SQIVND (reference sequence). The DNA for the CDR3 is TGTGCCAGTAGTGCACAGGGGGCGTTGCTAGCCAAAAACATTCAGTACTTC. As protein: CASSAQGALLAKNIQYF.